This TCR beta chain came from a study of vaccination and CD4 T cells after COVID-19. Study summary: Convalescent participants consisted of six males and four females, two being Hispanic. The study collected post-vaccine samples a median roughly 71 days after dose two, with a range of 14 to 241. Cells received overlapping spike peptides from SARS-CoV-2, HCoV-NL63, HCoV-OC43 and HCoV-229E as stimulation.

The sample's treatment: approximately nine-day PBMC culture with coronavirus spike peptide pools or control peptides (ViraFEST assay). In the case of this clonotype: Its antigen is currently unknown.

The CDR3 extends over 15 amino acids. V lost 6 bases, J lost 5 bases, and 9 bases stayed unmatched. Germline CDR1 reads MNHNS; CDR2 reads SASEGT. The Oncomine TCR Beta short-read assay generated sequence data from the DNA of cultured CD4+ T cells. TCRdb re-called the PCR reads through MiXCR, storing one row per CDR3 protein. The top ten hold 20% to 30% of the sample, which has around 20,000 distinct CDR3 sequences, roughly 40% seen once. The chain has TRBV6-1 and TRBJ2-2, with 7 bases lining up with TRBD1. The TCR was taken from a human donor who had recovered from COVID-19. Source: CD4+ T cells from blood, cultured in vitro, taken before SARS-CoV-2 vaccination. The CDR3 sequence: CASRETGMTTGELFF. CDR3 nucleotide sequence: TGTGCCAGCAGGGAGACAGGGATGACAACCGGGGAGCTGTTTTTT.